The rows below give T cell receptor beta chains drawn from one sample of a study of beta chain features in type 1 diabetes. Using immunoSEQ multiplex PCR, the repertoire was profiled, and TCRdb retains in-frame clones only, with some absent. The data contain about 350,000 clones, roughly 21% of them singletons. The specimen was naive CD4+ T cells from blood. The source of these receptors is a woman between 18 and 30 years old in good health. The CDR3 runs from the conserved cysteine through the conserved F or W.

16,TRBV27,TRBJ2-5,CASSLRWTSIRETQYF
12,TRBV30,TRBJ2-5,CACPSGGQAQYF
12,TRBV6-1,TRBJ2-3,CASSDGTPTQYF
15,TRBV5-4,TRBJ2-3,CASSVGRGPTDTQYF
13,TRBV10-3,TRBJ2-3,CAISDGATDTQYF
15,TRBV9,TRBJ2-7,CASSPPGAGLYEQYF
15,TRBV5-1,TRBJ2-1,CASSLELAGNNEQFF
14,TRBV5-1,TRBJ2-7,CASSLGLSSYEQYF
14,TRBV25-1,TRBJ2-5,CASSIQGRQETQYF
16,TRBV19,TRBJ2-7,CASSIQGGEVIYEQYF
13,TRBV6-5,TRBJ2-1,CASKAGGSYEQFF
15,TRBV5-1,TRBJ1-4,CASSPPDMAEEKLFF
17,TRBV7-9,TRBJ2-5,CASSLRGGLAVQETQYF
12,TRBV19,TRBJ2-7,CASSAGTYEQYF
16,TRBV9,TRBJ2-2,CASSVGEGGNTGELFF
14,TRBV28,TRBJ1-4,CASIRGGAPEKLFF
15,TRBV10-3,TRBJ2-1,CAISESAALANEQFF
15,TRBV9,TRBJ2-7,CASSSSIGGAYEQYF
14,TRBV2,TRBJ1-1,CASSVTEMNTEAFF
13,TRBV30,TRBJ1-2,CAWSTGVGYGYTF
15,TRBV14,TRBJ2-6,CASRPTDSGANVLTF
14,TRBV5-1,TRBJ2-1,CASSSKQGKDEQFF
14,TRBV5-6,TRBJ1-5,CASSLAGNNQPQHF
14,TRBV7-2,TRBJ2-7,CASSLIAGGYEQYF
17,TRBV5-1,TRBJ2-3,CASSFLSGRADADTQYF
11,TRBV29-1,TRBJ2-7,CSVVHLYEQYF
14,TRBV5-1,TRBJ2-3,CASSLLRGTDTQYF
13,TRBV7-2,TRBJ2-3,CASSRREGDTQYF
13,TRBV19,TRBJ1-1,CASSQDRDTEAFF
14,TRBV15,TRBJ2-5,CATSRDRGQETQYF
19,TRBV9,TRBJ2-5,CASSVGAGGQVTFVETQYF
10,TRBV20-1,TRBJ2-3,CSASRDTQYF
15,TRBV5-1,TRBJ2-1,CASSLEPGSVNEQFF
15,TRBV10-3,TRBJ1-2,CAISERRQENYGYTF
16,TRBV4-1,TRBJ2-5,CASSQGLAGIQETQYF
15,TRBV9,TRBJ2-1,CASSVDGRGFGEQFF
12,TRBV11-3,TRBJ1-2,CASGTGNYGYTF
15,TRBV18,TRBJ2-3,CASSPVGTPGDTQYF
14,TRBV7-7,TRBJ2-3,CASSSSGGPDTQYF
12,TRBV7-9,TRBJ1-2,CASSAGQSGYTF